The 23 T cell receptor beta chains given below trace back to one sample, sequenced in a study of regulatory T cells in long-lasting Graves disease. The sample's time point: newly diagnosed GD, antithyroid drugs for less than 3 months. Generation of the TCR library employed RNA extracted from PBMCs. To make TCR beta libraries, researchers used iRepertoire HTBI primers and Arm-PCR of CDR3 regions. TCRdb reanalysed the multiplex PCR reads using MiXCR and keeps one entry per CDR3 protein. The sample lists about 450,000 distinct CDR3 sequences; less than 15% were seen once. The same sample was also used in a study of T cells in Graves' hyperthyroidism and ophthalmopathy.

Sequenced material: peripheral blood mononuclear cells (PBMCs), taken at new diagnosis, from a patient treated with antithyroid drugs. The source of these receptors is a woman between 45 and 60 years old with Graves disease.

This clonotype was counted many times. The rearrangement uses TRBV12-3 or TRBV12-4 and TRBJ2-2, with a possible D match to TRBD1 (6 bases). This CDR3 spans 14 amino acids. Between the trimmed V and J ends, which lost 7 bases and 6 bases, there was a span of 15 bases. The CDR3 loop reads CASNLQGVAGELFF. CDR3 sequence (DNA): TGTGCCAGCAACCTACAGGGTGTAGCCGGGGAGCTGTTTTTT.

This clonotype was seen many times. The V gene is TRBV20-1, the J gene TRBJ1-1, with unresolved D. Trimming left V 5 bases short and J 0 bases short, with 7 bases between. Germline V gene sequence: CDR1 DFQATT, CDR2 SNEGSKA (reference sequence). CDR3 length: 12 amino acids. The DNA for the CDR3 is TGCAGTGCTCCAGATTTGAACACTGAAGCTTTCTTT. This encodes CSAPDLNTEAFF.

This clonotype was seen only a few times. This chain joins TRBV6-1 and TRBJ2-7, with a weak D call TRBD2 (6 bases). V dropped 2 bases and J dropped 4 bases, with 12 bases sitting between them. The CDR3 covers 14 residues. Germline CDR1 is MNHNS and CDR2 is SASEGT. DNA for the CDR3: TGTGCCAGCAGTGAACGGGAGACTACTTACGAGCAGTACTTC. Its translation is CASSERETTYEQYF.

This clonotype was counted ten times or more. As DNA, the CDR3 is TGTGCCTGGAGCCGGGACAGGGCATACTATGGCTACACCTTC. Protein: CAWSRDRAYYGYTF. The chain links TRBV30 to TRBJ1-2; 9 nucleotides align to TRBD1. This CDR3 is built from 14 residues. From germline, CDR1 is GTSNPN and CDR2 SVGIG (reference sequence). The junction had 5 bases not matched to a gene; V was cut back by 3 bases and J by 3 bases.

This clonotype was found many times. This CDR3 reads CASSWGLATHNEQFF. CDR3 DNA: TGCGCCAGCAGCTGGGGACTAGCGACCCACAATGAGCAGTTCTTC. The V and J genes are TRBV5-1 and TRBJ2-1; 10 bases are shared with TRBD2. This CDR3 spans 15 amino acids. From germline, CDR1 is SGHRS and CDR2 YFSETQ. J was trimmed by 5 bases and V by 3 bases; bases with no gene match: 5.

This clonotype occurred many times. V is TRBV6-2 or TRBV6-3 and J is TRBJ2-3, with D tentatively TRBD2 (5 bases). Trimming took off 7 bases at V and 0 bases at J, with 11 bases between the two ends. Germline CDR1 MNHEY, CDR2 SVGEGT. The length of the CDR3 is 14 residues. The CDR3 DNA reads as TGTGCCAGCACTTGGACTCGTAGCACAGATACGCAGTATTTT. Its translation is CASTWTRSTDTQYF.

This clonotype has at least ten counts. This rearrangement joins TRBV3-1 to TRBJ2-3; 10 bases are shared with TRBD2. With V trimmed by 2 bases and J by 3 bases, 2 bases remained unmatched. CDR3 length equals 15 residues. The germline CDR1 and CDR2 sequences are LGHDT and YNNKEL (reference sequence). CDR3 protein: CASSQSGRGTDTQYF. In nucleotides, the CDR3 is TGTGCCAGCAGCCAAAGCGGGAGGGGGACAGATACGCAGTATTTT.

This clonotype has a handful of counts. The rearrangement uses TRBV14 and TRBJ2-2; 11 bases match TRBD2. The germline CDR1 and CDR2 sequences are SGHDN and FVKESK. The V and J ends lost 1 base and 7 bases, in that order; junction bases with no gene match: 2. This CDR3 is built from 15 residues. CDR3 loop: CASSQALAGDGELFF. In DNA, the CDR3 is TGTGCCAGCAGCCAAGCACTAGCGGGAGACGGGGAGCTGTTTTTT.

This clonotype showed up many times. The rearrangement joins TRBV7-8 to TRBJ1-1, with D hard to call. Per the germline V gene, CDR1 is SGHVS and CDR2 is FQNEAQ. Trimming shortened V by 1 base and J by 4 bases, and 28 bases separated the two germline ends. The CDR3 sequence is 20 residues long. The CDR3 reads CASSLVDFGPSGAKGTEAFF. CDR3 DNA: TGTGCCAGCAGCTTAGTGGATTTCGGCCCCTCAGGTGCTAAGGGCACTGAAGCTTTCTTT.

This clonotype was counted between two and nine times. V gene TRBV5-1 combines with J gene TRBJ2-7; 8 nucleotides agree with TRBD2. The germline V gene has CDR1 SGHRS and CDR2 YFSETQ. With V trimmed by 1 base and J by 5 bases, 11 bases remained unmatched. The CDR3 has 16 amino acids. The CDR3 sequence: CASSLTWLAGSNEQYF. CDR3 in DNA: TGCGCCAGCAGCTTGACTTGGCTAGCGGGTTCTAACGAGCAGTACTTC.

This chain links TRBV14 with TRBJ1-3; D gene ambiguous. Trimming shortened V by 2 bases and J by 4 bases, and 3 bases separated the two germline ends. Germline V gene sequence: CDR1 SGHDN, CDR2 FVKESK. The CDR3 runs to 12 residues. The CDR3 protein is CASSQSGNTIYF. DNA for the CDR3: TGTGCCAGCAGCCAATCGGGAAACACCATATATTTT.

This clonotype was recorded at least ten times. The DNA for the CDR3 is TGCAGCGTTGAAGGGCTAGCGGGAGTTCACTACAATGAGCAGTTCTTC. Translation gives CSVEGLAGVHYNEQFF. The V call is TRBV29-1, the J call TRBJ2-1, with 10 bases identical to TRBD2. V shed 1 base and J 3 bases; nucleotides not matched to a gene: 6. Germline CDR1 reads SQVTM; CDR2 reads ANQGSEA. The CDR3 sequence is 16 residues long.

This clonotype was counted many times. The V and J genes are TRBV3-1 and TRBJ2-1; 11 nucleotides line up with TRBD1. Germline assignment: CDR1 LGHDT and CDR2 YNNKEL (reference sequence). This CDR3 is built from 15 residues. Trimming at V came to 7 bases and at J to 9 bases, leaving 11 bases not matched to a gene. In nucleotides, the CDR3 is TGTGCCAGCACACTTTTAGGGGACAGGGGGAGTGAGCAGTTCTTC. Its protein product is CASTLLGDRGSEQFF.

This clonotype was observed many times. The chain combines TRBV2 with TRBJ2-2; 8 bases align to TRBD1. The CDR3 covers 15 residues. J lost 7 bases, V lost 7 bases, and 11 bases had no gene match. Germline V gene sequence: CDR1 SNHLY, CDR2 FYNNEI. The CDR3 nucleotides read TGTGCCAGCAACTCCGGGCAGGGGGCTGGCGGGGAGCTGTTTTTT. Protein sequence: CASNSGQGAGGELFF.

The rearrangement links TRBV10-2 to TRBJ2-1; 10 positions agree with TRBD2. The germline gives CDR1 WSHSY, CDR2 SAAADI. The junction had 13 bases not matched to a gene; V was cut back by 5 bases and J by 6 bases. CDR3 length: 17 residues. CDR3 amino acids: CASSSSYRTSGVNEQFF. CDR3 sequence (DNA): TGCGCCAGCAGTTCAAGTTACCGGACTAGCGGCGTCAATGAGCAGTTCTTC.

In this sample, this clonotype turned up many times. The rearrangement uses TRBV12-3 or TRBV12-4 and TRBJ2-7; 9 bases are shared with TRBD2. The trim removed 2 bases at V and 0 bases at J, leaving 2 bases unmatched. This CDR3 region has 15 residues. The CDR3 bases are TGTGCCAGCAGTTTACCTAGCGGGATCTCCTACGAGCAGTACTTC. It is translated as CASSLPSGISYEQYF.

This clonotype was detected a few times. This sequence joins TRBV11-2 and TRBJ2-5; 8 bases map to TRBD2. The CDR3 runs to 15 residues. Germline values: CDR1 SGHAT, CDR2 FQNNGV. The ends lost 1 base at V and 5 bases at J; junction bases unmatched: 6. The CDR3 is CASSLGAGVLETQYF. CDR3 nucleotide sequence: TGTGCCAGCAGCTTAGGAGCGGGAGTGCTGGAGACCCAGTACTTC.

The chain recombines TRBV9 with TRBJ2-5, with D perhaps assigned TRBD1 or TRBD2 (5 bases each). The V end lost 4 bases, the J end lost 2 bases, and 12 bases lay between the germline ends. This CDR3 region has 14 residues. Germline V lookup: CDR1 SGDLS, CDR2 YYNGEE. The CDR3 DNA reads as TGTGCCAGCAGCAGACGGGACGGTCAAGAGACCCAGTACTTC. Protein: CASSRRDGQETQYF.

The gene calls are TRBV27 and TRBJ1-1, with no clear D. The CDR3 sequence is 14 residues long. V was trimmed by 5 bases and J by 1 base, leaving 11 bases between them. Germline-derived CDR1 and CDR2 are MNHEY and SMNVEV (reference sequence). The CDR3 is CASSTATRNTEAFF. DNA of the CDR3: TGTGCCAGCAGTACAGCCACGAGGAACACTGAAGCTTTCTTT.

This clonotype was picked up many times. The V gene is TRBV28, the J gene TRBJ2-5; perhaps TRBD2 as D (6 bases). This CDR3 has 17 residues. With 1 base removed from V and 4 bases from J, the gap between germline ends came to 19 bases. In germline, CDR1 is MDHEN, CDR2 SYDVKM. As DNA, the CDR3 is TGTGCCAGCAGTTTATTCGCGGGAATCGGTTTCGGAGAGACCCAGTACTTC. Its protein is CASSLFAGIGFGETQYF. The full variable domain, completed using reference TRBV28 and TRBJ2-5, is DVKVTQSSRYLVKRTGEKVFLECVQDMDHENMFWYRQDPGLGLRLIYFSYDVKMKEKGDIPEGYSVSREKKERFSLILESASTNQTSMYLCASSLFAGIGFGETQYFGPGTRLLVL.

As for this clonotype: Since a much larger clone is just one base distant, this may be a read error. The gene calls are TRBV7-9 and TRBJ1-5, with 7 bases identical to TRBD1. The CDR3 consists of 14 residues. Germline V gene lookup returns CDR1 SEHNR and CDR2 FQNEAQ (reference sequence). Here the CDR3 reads CASSSSGADRKQRF. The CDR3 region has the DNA TGTGCCAGCAGCTCCTCGGGGGCGGACAGGAAGCAGCGTTTT.

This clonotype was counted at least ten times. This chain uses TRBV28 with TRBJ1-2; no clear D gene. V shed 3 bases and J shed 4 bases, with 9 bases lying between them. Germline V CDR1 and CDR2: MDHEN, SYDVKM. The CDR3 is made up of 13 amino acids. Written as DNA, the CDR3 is TGTGCCAGCAGTTTTAGGCCTCTCTATGGCTACACCTTC. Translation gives CASSFRPLYGYTF.

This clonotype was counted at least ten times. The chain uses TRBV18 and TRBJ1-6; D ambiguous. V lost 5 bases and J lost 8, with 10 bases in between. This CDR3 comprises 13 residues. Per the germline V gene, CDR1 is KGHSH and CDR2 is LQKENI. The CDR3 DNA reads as TGTGCCAGCTCAGGCACCGAGGATTCACCCCTCCACTTT. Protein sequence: CASSGTEDSPLHF.